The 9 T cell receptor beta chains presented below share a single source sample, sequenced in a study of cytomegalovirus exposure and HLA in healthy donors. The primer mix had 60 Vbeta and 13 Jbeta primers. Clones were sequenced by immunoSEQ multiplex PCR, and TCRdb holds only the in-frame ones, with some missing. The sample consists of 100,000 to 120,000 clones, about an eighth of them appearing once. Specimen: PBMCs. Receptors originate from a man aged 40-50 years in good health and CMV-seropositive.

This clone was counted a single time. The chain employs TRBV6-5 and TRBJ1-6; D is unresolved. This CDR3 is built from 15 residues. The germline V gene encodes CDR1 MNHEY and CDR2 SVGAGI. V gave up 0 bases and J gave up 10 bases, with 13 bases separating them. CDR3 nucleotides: TGTGCCAGCAGTTACTCATGGCATACGGGGTCACCCCTCCACTTT. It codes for CASSYSWHTGSPLHF.

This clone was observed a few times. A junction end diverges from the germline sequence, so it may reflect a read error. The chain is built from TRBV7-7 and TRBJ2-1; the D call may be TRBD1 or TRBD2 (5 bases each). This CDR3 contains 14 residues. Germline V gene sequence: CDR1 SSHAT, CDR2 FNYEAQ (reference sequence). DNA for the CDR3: TGTGCTAGCAGCTTAGCAGGGCGGGCCAATGAGCAGTTCTTC. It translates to CASSLAGRANEQFF.

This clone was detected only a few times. The DNA of the CDR3 is TGCGCCAGCAGCCCGTTAGCGGGAGCCTCCTACGAGCAGTACTTC. Translated: CASSPLAGASYEQYF. This sequence joins TRBV4-1 and TRBJ2-5, with 9 bases fitting TRBD2. The J call may be wrong; the DNA end is better matched by TRBJ2-7. The CDR3 runs 15 residues. Germline V gives CDR1 MGHRA, CDR2 YSYEKL.

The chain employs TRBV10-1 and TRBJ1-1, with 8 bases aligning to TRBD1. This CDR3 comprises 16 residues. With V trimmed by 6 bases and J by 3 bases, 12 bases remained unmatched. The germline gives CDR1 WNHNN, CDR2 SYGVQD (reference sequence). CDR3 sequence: CASSADGQGLDTEAFF. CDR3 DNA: TGCGCCAGCAGCGCCGACGGACAGGGTTTGGACACTGAAGCTTTCTTT.

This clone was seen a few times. The CDR3 region has the DNA TGTGCCAGCAGAAGTAGTGCCCGGACAGGGGGGAGTCAGCCCCAGCATTTT. This encodes CASRSSARTGGSQPQHF. The genes are TRBV6-4 and TRBJ1-5; TRBD1 agrees at 10 bases. This CDR3 is 17 amino acids long. Germline CDR1 MRHNA, CDR2 SNTAGT. V was clipped by 6 bases and J by 6 bases; unmatched bases: 14.

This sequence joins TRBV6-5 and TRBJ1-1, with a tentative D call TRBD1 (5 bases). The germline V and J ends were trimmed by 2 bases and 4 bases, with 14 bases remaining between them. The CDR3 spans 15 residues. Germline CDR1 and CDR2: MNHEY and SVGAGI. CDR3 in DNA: TGTGCCAGCAGTTACGGCCTTTTGCAGGGCACTGAAGCTTTCTTT. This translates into CASSYGLLQGTEAFF.

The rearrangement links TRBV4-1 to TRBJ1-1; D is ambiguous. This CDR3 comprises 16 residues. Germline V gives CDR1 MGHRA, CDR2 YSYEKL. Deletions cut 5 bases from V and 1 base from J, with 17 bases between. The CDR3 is CASSTPLRSGNTEAFF. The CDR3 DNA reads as TGCGCCAGCAGCACCCCGTTAAGATCCGGGAACACTGAAGCTTTCTTT.

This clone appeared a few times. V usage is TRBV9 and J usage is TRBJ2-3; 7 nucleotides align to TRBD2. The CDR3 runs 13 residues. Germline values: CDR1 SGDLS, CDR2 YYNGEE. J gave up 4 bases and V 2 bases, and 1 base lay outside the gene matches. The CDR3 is CASSVLAADTQYF. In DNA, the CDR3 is TGTGCCAGCAGCGTCCTAGCGGCAGATACGCAGTATTTT.

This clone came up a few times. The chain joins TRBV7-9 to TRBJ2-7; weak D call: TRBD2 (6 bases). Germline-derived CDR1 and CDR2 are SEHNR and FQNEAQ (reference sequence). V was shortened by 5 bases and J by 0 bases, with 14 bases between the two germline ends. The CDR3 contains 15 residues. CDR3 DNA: TGTGCCAGCAGCAACCGGGACTCGACCTCCTACGAGCAGTACTTC. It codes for CASSNRDSTSYEQYF.